This T cell receptor beta chain was found in a study of T cell responses to AZD1222 COVID-19 vaccine (dated by TCRdb to the early 2020s). Study-level background: A total of 233 trial participants underwent TCR sequencing, of whom under 220 had received two doses of AZD1222 and 26 had received two doses of the MenACWY control vaccine. Trial participants were enrolled into age subgroups of 18-55, 56-69 and 70-plus years, which contained 148, 28 and 57 TCR-sequenced participants, respectively. Paper-wide results and their limitations: Conclusions about previously exposed vaccinees were limited because only a handful of AZD1222 recipients were SARS-CoV-2 seropositive at baseline. Most participants were white British and females outnumbered males, and the authors suggested that clonal diversity may have been underestimated. In the small 56-69-year group, the increase in depth fell short of significance, most likely because of low power. Because no samples from the day 14 peak response were available, repertoires could be characterized only after the peak T cell response. A significant rise in spike-specific TCR breadth and depth was observed after two AZD1222 doses relative to day 0 and relative to MenACWY recipients. Reportedly, almost half of the unique spike-specific TCRs recognized epitopes lying outside the regions that are mutated in the B.1.351 and B.1.1.7 variants. Vaccine-associated CD4 TCRs spanned the whole spike protein, with dominant responses in regions 160-218 and 743-854.

A remark on this clone: Its antigen remains undetermined. No base-level quality is on record; no much larger clone is a single base apart.

The CDR3 starts with the cysteine, ends with the phenylalanine, and has 13 residues. The CDR3 DNA has 39 bases and is translated from base 1. Reading the germline V gene gives CDR1 SGHVS and CDR2 FQNEAQ. V drops 6 bases and J drops 10 bases, leaving 18 bases in between. The time point label for this specimen denotes: baseline before first vaccination. The intended sense of this specimen's treatment or condition label: meningococcal conjugate vaccine given as trial control. Vaccinee samples were obtained from the UK trials COV001 and COV002, which included a single-blind randomized controlled phase 2/3 trial of AZD1222 (ChAdOx1 nCoV-19) in healthy adults. For TCRbeta chain sequencing, PBMC samples were collected from trial participants at day 0 and at day 28 after the second dose. The CDR3 regions of human TCRbeta chains were analyzed by immunosequencing. In the source study's methods: Repertoire TCRs were checked for matches against a reference library of SARS-CoV-2-specific TCRs that had been generated using the MIRA antigen-specificity platform. Breadth was defined as the fraction of unique TCRs that were SARS-CoV-2-associated, and depth was defined as the fraction of total T cells that were SARS-CoV-2-associated. Using the MIRA data, each spike-specific TCR was mapped to the spike region that the TCR reacts to and placed in a CD4 or CD8 class. Log10-transformed breadth and depth values were compared by one-way ANOVA with Sidak's multiple comparisons tests. As stored in TCRdb, this immuneACCESS dataset retains in-frame rearrangements with V and J assigned. A fraction of the clones does not appear; measured against another copy, unresolved V genes explain less than half of the discrepancy, and the remainder lacks a known reason. From that table come the V and J calls and clone size; the DNA was used to work out D and trimming. The sample table holds about 120,000 clones, of which 70% to 90% were seen once. The top ten constitute roughly 3.9% of the sample.

The specimen comprised peripheral blood, sampled on day 0 of MenACWY control vaccination. The chain joins TRBV7-8 to TRBJ1-1; a weak D assignment points to TRBD1 (6 bases agree). This TCR was sampled from an adult in good health. The DNA sequence is given as TGTGCCAGCAGGAAACGGGGGGCGTCAGGAGCTTTCTTT. This gives the protein CASRKRGASGAFF. Outside the CDR3, residues come from the reference TRBV7-8 and TRBJ1-1 proteins, so the full variable domain is: GAGVSQSPRYKVAKRGQDVALRCDPISGHVSLFWYQQALGQGPEFLTYFQNEAQLDKSGLPSDRFFAERPEGSVSTLKIQRTQQEDSAVYLCASRKRGASGAFFGQGTRLTVV.